This TCR beta chain was profiled in a study of PD-1 blockade in classical Hodgkin lymphoma. General observations from the study: Only CD4+ TCR diversity, not CD8+, had risen significantly by C4D1. Reported baseline diversity: healthy donors highest, relapsed/refractory patients lowest. Before treatment, complete responders showed about the same diversity as newly diagnosed patients.

Relapse was seen in all patients after autologous stem cell transplantation, and brentuximab vedotin exposure was variable. Measured with immunoSEQ multiplex PCR; TCRdb has only the in-frame clones, and not every one. The sample has roughly 61,000 clones; 75% to 95% are singletons. This CDR3 spans 15 amino acids. With 8 bases removed from V and 5 bases from J, the gap between germline ends came to 19 bases. Germline loops: CDR1 SNHLY, CDR2 FYNNEI. Remarks on this clone: The antigen remains unidentified.

The chain combines TRBV2 with TRBJ2-1, with D possibly matching TRBD1 (6 bases). The specimen was peripheral blood mononuclear cells (PBMCs), collected before the second cycle of nivolumab. The TCR originated in a human donor with classical Hodgkin lymphoma. CDR3 DNA: TGTGCCAGCGACTTACAGGGAAGGGCTCACAATGAGCAGTTCTTC. This translates into CASDLQGRAHNEQFF.